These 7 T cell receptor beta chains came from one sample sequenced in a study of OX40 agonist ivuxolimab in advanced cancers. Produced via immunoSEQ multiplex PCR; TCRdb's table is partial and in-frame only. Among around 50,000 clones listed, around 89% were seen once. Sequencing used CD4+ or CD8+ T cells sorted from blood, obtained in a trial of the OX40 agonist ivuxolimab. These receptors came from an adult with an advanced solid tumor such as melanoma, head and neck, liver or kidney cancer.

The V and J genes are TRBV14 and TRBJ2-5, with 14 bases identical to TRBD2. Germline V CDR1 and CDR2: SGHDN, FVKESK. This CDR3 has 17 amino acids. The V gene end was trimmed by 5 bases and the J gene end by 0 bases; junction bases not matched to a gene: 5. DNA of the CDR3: TGTGCCAGCAGCAGACTAGCGGGGGGGAGACACCAAGAGACCCAGTACTTC. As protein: CASSRLAGGRHQETQYF.

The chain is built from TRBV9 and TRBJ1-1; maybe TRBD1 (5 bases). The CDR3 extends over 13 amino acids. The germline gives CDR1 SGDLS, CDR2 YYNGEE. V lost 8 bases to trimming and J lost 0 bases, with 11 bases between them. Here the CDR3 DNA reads TGTGCCAGGACGGGGGAGTTGAACACTGAAGCTTTCTTT. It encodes CARTGELNTEAFF.

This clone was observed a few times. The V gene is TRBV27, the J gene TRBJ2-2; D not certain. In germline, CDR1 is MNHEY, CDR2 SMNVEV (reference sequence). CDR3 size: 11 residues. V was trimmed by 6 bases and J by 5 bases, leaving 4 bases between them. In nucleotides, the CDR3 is TGTGCCAGCAGGAGAACCGGGGAGCTGTTTTTT. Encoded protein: CASRRTGELFF.

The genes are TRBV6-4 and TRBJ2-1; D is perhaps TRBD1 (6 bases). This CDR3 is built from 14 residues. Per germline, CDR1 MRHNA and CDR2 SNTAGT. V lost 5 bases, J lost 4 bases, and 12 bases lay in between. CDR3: CASSSGGRYNEQFF. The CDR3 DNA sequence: TGTGCCAGCAGTTCTGGGGGCAGGTACAATGAGCAGTTCTTC.

CDR3 sequence reads: CASSSIPGTSGGYQETQYF. The CDR3 DNA sequence: TGTGCCAGTAGTTCTATACCCGGGACTAGCGGGGGTTACCAAGAGACCCAGTACTTC. The chain uses TRBV19 and TRBJ2-5; 14 nucleotides align to TRBD2. The CDR3 is made up of 19 amino acids. V lost 5 bases to trimming and J lost 0 bases; unmatched junction nucleotides: 11. Germline V gene sequence: CDR1 LNHDA, CDR2 SQIVND (reference sequence).

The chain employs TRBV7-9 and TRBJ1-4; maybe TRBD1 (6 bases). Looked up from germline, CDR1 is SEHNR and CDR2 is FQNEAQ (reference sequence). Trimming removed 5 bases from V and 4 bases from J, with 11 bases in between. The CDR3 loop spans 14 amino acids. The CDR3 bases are TGTGCCAGCAGCAAAGGACAGATTAATGAAAAACTGTTTTTT. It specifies CASSKGQINEKLFF.

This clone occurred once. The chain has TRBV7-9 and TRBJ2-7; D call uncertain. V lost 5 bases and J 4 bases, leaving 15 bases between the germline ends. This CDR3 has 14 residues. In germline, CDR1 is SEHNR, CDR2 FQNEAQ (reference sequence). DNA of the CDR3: TGTGCCAGCAGCCCAACGAGTGGCGTTTACGAGCAGTACTTC. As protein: CASSPTSGVYEQYF.